What follows is one TCR beta chain and its context. As yet, its antigen is unknown. TCRdb reanalyzed the 5' RACE reads and collapses them to one entry per CDR3 protein, without DNA. The table lists approximately 380,000 distinct CDR3 sequences. This sample was taken from a study of T cells expressing NK-cell markers. The study, taken as a whole, reports: There were a handful of donors in whom these clonotypes also led the CD3+CD56-NKG2C+ fraction.

This CDR3 region has 16 residues. Per germline, CDR1 DFQATT and CDR2 SNEGSKA (reference sequence). This chain links TRBV20-1 with TRBJ1-6; the D call from TCRdb, TRBD1, cannot be confirmed without DNA. Sequencing input: blood T cells: a sorted CD56 or NKG2C T cell subset, CD4+ or CD8+ T cells, or bulk PBMC T cells (not recorded which). The source of this sequence is a man aged 18-75 years in good health. This CDR3 reads CSARDGGHINNSPLHF.